This T cell receptor beta chain was recovered during a study of OX40 agonist ivuxolimab in advanced cancers. For the study at large: Dosing consisted of intravenous ivuxolimab at 0.01 to 10 mg/kg every 2 weeks.

TCRdb's table, derived via immunoSEQ multiplex PCR, lists solely in-frame clones and lacks some. The table lists tens of thousands of clones, roughly nine tenths of them singletons. Trimming removed 7 bases at V and 1 base at J, with 14 bases between. Germline V lookup: CDR1 MNHEY, CDR2 SMNVEV (reference sequence). The CDR3 spans 15 residues. The sample in question was CD4+ or CD8+ T cells sorted from blood, obtained in a trial of the OX40 agonist ivuxolimab. The V call is TRBV27, the J call TRBJ1-5; perhaps TRBD1 as D (6 bases). This clonotype was obtained from an adult with an advanced solid tumor such as melanoma, head and neck, liver or kidney cancer. Written as DNA, the CDR3 is TGTGCCAGCAACCCTTTGGGGGGCAGCAATCAGCCCCAGCATTTT. Amino acids: CASNPLGGSNQPQHF.